Each of the 30 T cell receptor beta chains below was sequenced from the same sample in a study of T-cell memory formation after mild COVID-19. TCRdb reanalysed the 5' RACE reads using MiXCR and keeps one entry per CDR3 protein. The repertoire holds 400,000 to 500,000 distinct CDR3 sequences, with roughly 24% as singletons. Sequencing used PBMCs or a T cell subset sorted from them (not recorded which). These receptors all stem from an adult woman who had mild COVID-19 (a few samples of this study predate the infection). Cell type and time point are not known.

The chain combines TRBV6-5 with TRBJ2-7, with TRBD2 identical over 9 bases. Germline CDR1 is MNHEY and CDR2 is SVGAGI. V lost 8 bases, J lost 3 bases, and 8 bases stayed unmatched. The length of the CDR3 is 14 residues. CDR3: CASPTSGLHYEQYF. The CDR3 DNA reads TGTGCCAGCCCGACTAGCGGACTACACTACGAGCAGTACTTC.

The chain links TRBV7-2 to TRBJ1-1; TRBD1 matches at 7 bases. V was clipped by 5 bases and J by 1 base; unmatched bases: 4. Germline V gene data show CDR1 as SGHTA and CDR2 as FQGNSA. The CDR3 is 14 residues long. DNA for the CDR3: TGTGCCAGCAGCCCCAACAGGGGGAACACTGAAGCTTTCTTT. Translating gives CASSPNRGNTEAFF.

The J gene is TRBJ2-2, the V gene TRBV15; no reliable D call. V lost 5 bases, J lost 0 bases, and 7 bases lay in between. The CDR3 length is 14 residues. CDR1 is LNHNV and CDR2 is YYDKDF in the germline V gene (reference sequence). CDR3: CATSDDTNTGELFF. CDR3 DNA: TGTGCCACCAGCGACGATACGAACACCGGGGAGCTGTTTTTT.

This rearrangement joins TRBV5-1 to TRBJ2-1; no reliable D call. The CDR3 spans 14 residues. V dropped 0 bases and J dropped 3 bases, with 7 bases sitting between them. Germline V gene data show CDR1 as SGHRS and CDR2 as YFSETQ. The CDR3 DNA reads as TGCGCCAGCAGCTTGGGTCCTGACTACAATGAGCAGTTCTTC. This encodes CASSLGPDYNEQFF.

This clonotype has more than one count but fewer than ten. V usage is TRBV6-5 and J usage is TRBJ2-1, with D possibly called TRBD1 or TRBD2 (5 bases each). The germline V gene has CDR1 MNHEY and CDR2 SVGAGI. The CDR3 has 16 residues. With 5 bases removed from V and 8 bases from J, the gap between germline ends came to 22 bases. This CDR3 is CASSDPRGHSRDEQFF. CDR3 in DNA: TGTGCCAGCAGTGACCCCCGGGGCCACTCCCGAGATGAGCAGTTCTTC.

The sample holds a few counts of this clonotype. The rearrangement links TRBV20-1 to TRBJ1-3; 11 bases fit TRBD1. CDR3 length: 16 residues. With 5 bases clipped from V and 3 bases from J, the junction kept 9 bases outside the gene matches. The germline gives CDR1 DFQATT, CDR2 SNEGSKA (reference sequence). CDR3 sequence: CSAVRTGQGVGNTIYF. The CDR3 bases are TGCAGTGCTGTTAGGACGGGACAGGGGGTTGGAAACACCATATATTTT.

The rearrangement joins TRBV5-4 to TRBJ2-3; the match to TRBD2 covers 10 bases. This CDR3 contains 17 residues. Germline CDR1 is SGHNT and CDR2 is YYREEE (reference sequence). V trimming: 4 bases; J trimming: 2 bases; junction bases outside the gene matches: 10. As DNA, the CDR3 is TGTGCCAGCAGCAATACCCTAGCGGGAGACGCCACAGATACGCAGTATTTT. Translating gives CASSNTLAGDATDTQYF.

The chain employs TRBV24-1 and TRBJ1-5; the D gene is possibly TRBD1 (5 bases). Germline CDR1 reads KGHDR; CDR2 reads SFDVKD. Trimming shortened V by 7 bases and J by 4 bases, and 13 bases separated the two germline ends. CDR3 length equals 14 residues. CDR3 in DNA: TGTGCCACCAGCCCCGGGACGCTGAATCAGCCCCAGCATTTT. This codes for CATSPGTLNQPQHF.

This clonotype was counted ten times or more. The chain is built from TRBV4-2 and TRBJ2-1; D unresolved. The germline CDR1 and CDR2 sequences are LGHNA and YNFKEQ. Trimming pared 4 bases from V and 9 bases from J, leaving 7 bases between. The CDR3 loop spans 11 amino acids. The DNA for the CDR3 is TGTGCCAGCAGCCCGGACCGTGAGCAGTTCTTC. Its translation is CASSPDREQFF.

This clonotype has a handful of counts. The rearrangement links TRBV7-9 to TRBJ2-1; D is perhaps TRBD2 (6 bases). This CDR3 region has 16 residues. The germline gives CDR1 SEHNR, CDR2 FQNEAQ (reference sequence). The V gene lost 5 bases and the J gene lost 2 bases, with 16 bases spanning the gap. The CDR3 DNA sequence: TGTGCCAGCAGCCTGGGGGGAGTCCTTACCTACAATGAGCAGTTCTTC. Translating it yields CASSLGGVLTYNEQFF. The entire variable domain, with the rest obtained from reference TRBV7-9 and TRBJ2-1, is as follows: DTGVSQNPRHKITKRGQNVTFRCDPISEHNRLYWYRQTLGQGPEFLTYFQNEAQLEKSRLLSDRFSAERPKGSFSTLEIQRTEQGDSAMYLCASSLGGVLTYNEQFFGPGTRLTVL.

The V and J genes are TRBV18 and TRBJ2-5, with TRBD1 matching 7 bases. Germline V lookup: CDR1 KGHSH, CDR2 LQKENI. The CDR3 contains 14 residues. The junction had 4 bases not matched to a gene; V was cut back by 5 bases and J by 1 base. The CDR3 DNA reads TGTGCCAGCTCAAGGGACAGCACCCAAGAGACCCAGTACTTC. Translated, it gives CASSRDSTQETQYF.

V gene TRBV28 combines with J gene TRBJ2-1, with 9 bases that match TRBD2. The V gene end was trimmed by 4 bases and the J gene end by 7 bases; junction bases not matched to a gene: 14. This CDR3 has 17 amino acids. From germline, CDR1 is MDHEN and CDR2 SYDVKM. The CDR3 loop reads CASSSPPAGGPSNEQFF. CDR3 sequence (DNA): TGTGCCAGCAGTTCCCCCCCGGCGGGAGGGCCTTCTAATGAGCAGTTCTTC.

The chain is built from TRBV20-1 and TRBJ2-2, with 10 bases lining up with TRBD2. With V trimmed by 3 bases and J by 6 bases, 7 bases remained unmatched. In germline, CDR1 is DFQATT, CDR2 SNEGSKA (reference sequence). The CDR3 is 15 residues long. CDR3 amino acids: CSARSGTSDAGELFF. CDR3 sequence (DNA): TGCAGTGCTAGGTCCGGGACTAGCGACGCCGGGGAGCTGTTTTTT.

The chain recombines TRBV3-1 with TRBJ2-3; D could derive from TRBD1 or TRBD2 (5 bases each). The germline gives CDR1 LGHDT, CDR2 YNNKEL (reference sequence). The CDR3 runs to 16 residues. V was pared by 3 bases and J by 5 bases, with 18 bases between. The CDR3 DNA follows: TGTGCCAGCAGCCAGAGCGGCGGCAGGGCAAAAGATACGCAGTATTTT. This sequence encodes CASSQSGGRAKDTQYF.

The rearrangement uses TRBV2 and TRBJ2-7; possible D gene TRBD1, 5 bases. CDR1 and CDR2 from the germline V gene are SNHLY and FYNNEI. The CDR3 runs 14 residues. V was trimmed by 10 bases and J by 3 bases, leaving 19 bases between them. CDR3 protein: CATARQPGNYEQYF. CDR3 DNA: TGTGCCACTGCTCGACAGCCAGGGAACTACGAGCAGTACTTC.

CDR3 residues: CASSVGVGESEKLFF. CDR3 nucleotides: TGTGCCAGCAGCGTAGGGGTAGGGGAGTCCGAAAAACTGTTTTTT. The V gene is TRBV9, the J gene TRBJ1-4, with a weak D call TRBD1 (5 bases). The CDR3 totals 15 residues. CDR1 and CDR2 from the germline V gene are SGDLS and YYNGEE. Trimming left V 0 bases short and J 8 bases short, with 14 bases between.

The rearrangement uses TRBV15 and TRBJ1-2; the match to TRBD1 covers 7 bases. V lost 3 bases and J lost 5; bases outside the gene matches: 9. This CDR3 contains 15 residues. Per germline, CDR1 LNHNV and CDR2 YYDKDF (reference sequence). CDR3 bases: TGTGCCACCAGCAGGGGAGACAGGGCCCTATATGGCTACACCTTC. This translates into CATSRGDRALYGYTF.

V and J are TRBV11-3 and TRBJ2-7; 9 nucleotides align to TRBD2. Germline V gene lookup returns CDR1 SGHNT and CDR2 YENEEA. This CDR3 region has 19 residues. The junction had 18 bases not matched to a gene; V was cut back by 5 bases and J by 1 base. The CDR3 region has the DNA TGTGCCAGCAGCCTCATAGCGGGAGTGGGTGTTGAAGAGTCCTACGAGCAGTACTTC. Translating it yields CASSLIAGVGVEESYEQYF.

J is TRBJ1-5 and V is TRBV6-6, with unresolved D. V lost 5 bases and J lost 2, with 13 bases in between. CDR1 and CDR2 (germline): MNHNY, SVGAGI (reference sequence). The length of the CDR3 is 15 residues. CDR3 amino acids: CASSPRQNRNQPQHF. The CDR3 DNA sequence: TGTGCCAGCAGTCCCCGACAAAACCGCAATCAGCCCCAGCATTTT.

This clonotype has more than one count but fewer than ten. The chain links TRBV6-6 to TRBJ2-1, with 12 bases fitting TRBD2. In germline, CDR1 is MNHNY, CDR2 SVGAGI (reference sequence). V lost 0 bases, J lost 0 bases, and 6 bases stayed unmatched. The CDR3 is 19 residues long. The CDR3, as DNA: TGTGCCAGCAGTTACTCGGCTAGCGGGGGGGCACCCTCCTACAATGAGCAGTTCTTC. Its protein is CASSYSASGGAPSYNEQFF.

The rearrangement links TRBV6-1 to TRBJ2-5; D is unresolved. The germline CDR1 and CDR2 sequences are MNHNS and SASEGT. This CDR3 has 16 amino acids. Trimming pared 1 base from V and 3 bases from J, leaving 15 bases between. The CDR3, as DNA: TGTGCCAGCAGTGAAGAGGCCCGGATCCTCGAAGAGACCCAGTACTTC. Translated, it gives CASSEEARILEETQYF.

In DNA, the CDR3 is TGCGCCAGCAGCCAAGCTGGTAGCGGGAGAGAGACCCAGTACTTC. It codes for CASSQAGSGRETQYF. The chain employs TRBV4-1 and TRBJ2-5, with 9 positions matching TRBD2. The CDR3 has 15 residues. The ends lost 1 base at V and 4 bases at J; junction bases unmatched: 4. Germline values: CDR1 MGHRA, CDR2 YSYEKL.

This chain uses TRBV25-1 with TRBJ1-5; TRBD1 matches 9 bases. CDR1 and CDR2 from the germline V gene are MGHDK and SYGVNS. This CDR3 spans 15 amino acids. Unmatched junction bases numbered 5, after V lost 6 bases and J lost 2 bases. This chain's CDR3 is CASRGTGKGNQPQHF. The CDR3 nucleotides are TGTGCCAGCAGAGGGACAGGGAAGGGCAATCAGCCCCAGCATTTT.

This clonotype was seen a handful of times. The chain combines TRBV18 with TRBJ1-1; D uncertain. V was clipped by 2 bases and J by 4 bases, with 8 bases between them. The V gene's germline CDR1 is KGHSH and CDR2 LQKENI. This CDR3 has 13 residues. CDR3 nucleotide sequence: TGTGCCAGCTCACCAAGCCGGGGCACTGAAGCTTTCTTT. Its translation is CASSPSRGTEAFF.

This clonotype was detected only a few times. The chain links TRBV7-9 to TRBJ1-1; unclear D gene. This CDR3 is built from 16 residues. V lost 1 base and J 1 base, leaving 13 bases between the germline ends. The germline V gene has CDR1 SEHNR and CDR2 FQNEAQ (reference sequence). The CDR3 protein is CASSLVALLPNTEAFF. DNA of the CDR3: TGTGCCAGCAGCTTAGTAGCCCTGTTACCGAACACTGAAGCTTTCTTT. Looking up the rest from reference TRBV7-9 and TRBJ1-1 gives the full variable domain: DTGVSQNPRHKITKRGQNVTFRCDPISEHNRLYWYRQTLGQGPEFLTYFQNEAQLEKSRLLSDRFSAERPKGSFSTLEIQRTEQGDSAMYLCASSLVALLPNTEAFFGQGTRLTVV.

CDR3 DNA: TGTGCCAGCAGTCCCCGCGGACCAAGAGACAGAAAGAGGGAGGAGGTCGAGCAGTACTTC. Amino acids: CASSPRGPRDRKREEVEQYF. The chain is built from TRBV6-5 and TRBJ2-7, with D possibly matching TRBD2 (6 bases). The CDR3 totals 20 residues. The germline V gene has CDR1 MNHEY and CDR2 SVGAGI. With 5 bases removed from V and 6 bases from J, the gap between germline ends came to 35 bases.

The chain links TRBV20-1 to TRBJ2-5, with D tentatively TRBD2 (6 bases). The CDR3 extends over 14 amino acids. Trimming shortened V by 7 bases and J by 4 bases, and 19 bases separated the two germline ends. Germline V gives CDR1 DFQATT, CDR2 SNEGSKA (reference sequence). The CDR3 sequence: CSVLRTGGGETQYF. In nucleotides, the CDR3 is TGCAGTGTCCTACGGACCGGGGGAGGAGAGACCCAGTACTTC.

This clonotype has a handful of counts. The chain has TRBV5-1 and TRBJ2-1; 9 nucleotides match TRBD2. V lost 0 bases, J lost 7 bases, and 5 bases stayed unmatched. The CDR3 has 15 amino acids. CDR1 and CDR2 (germline): SGHRS, YFSETQ. The CDR3 coding sequence is TGCGCCAGCAGCTTGGCGGCGGGAGGGCCAAATGAGCAGTTCTTC. Protein sequence: CASSLAAGGPNEQFF.

This clonotype was detected a few times. The rearrangement uses TRBV7-2 and TRBJ2-5; 11 bases fit TRBD2. The CDR3 has 16 amino acids. V gave up 5 bases and J gave up 2 bases; unmatched junction bases: 7. Germline V gives CDR1 SGHTA, CDR2 FQGNSA. CDR3 bases: TGTGCCAGCAGCCTAATAGCGGGAGGGGGGCAAGAGACCCAGTACTTC. It yields the protein CASSLIAGGGQETQYF.

The V and J genes are TRBV12-3 or TRBV12-4 and TRBJ1-1; 7 nucleotides agree with TRBD1. Germline trimming cut 5 bases from V and 10 bases from J; bases unmatched to any gene: 7. The CDR3 consists of 12 residues. The CDR3 region has the DNA TGTGCCAGCAGTCCAATGGACAGGATAGCTTTCTTT. Translating it yields CASSPMDRIAFF.